Below are 9 T cell receptor beta chains sequenced from a single sample in a study of human T cells and chemical hapten exposure. Time point given: patch test 3, about 24 weeks after DPC sensitization. Treatment in this sample: therapeutic diphenylcyclopropenone sensitization with weekly scalp DPC. TCRdb re-called the RACE reads with MiXCR, one entry per CDR3 protein. The sample lists under 100,000 distinct CDR3 sequences; more than 10% were seen once. Specimen: whole blood, collected in connection with sensitization to the hapten diphenylcyclopropenone (DPC). Receptors originate from a woman aged 45-65 years with alopecia areata. Some clones in this sample may be carry-over from other donors' samples.

This clonotype occurred many times. The chain links TRBV24-1 to TRBJ1-5; 8 positions match TRBD1. The junction had 5 bases not matched to a gene; V was cut back by 4 bases and J by 4 bases. The CDR3 has 15 amino acids. The germline CDR1 and CDR2 sequences are KGHDR and SFDVKD. This chain's CDR3 is CATSEAGQVNQPQHF. The CDR3 DNA reads TGTGCCACCAGTGAGGCGGGACAGGTGAATCAGCCCCAGCATTTT.

This clonotype came up a few times. J is TRBJ2-2 and V is TRBV11-2, with TRBD1 identical over 7 bases. Germline CDR1 SGHAT, CDR2 FQNNGV. The CDR3 has 12 amino acids. V trimming: 11 bases; J trimming: 1 base; junction bases outside the gene matches: 1. The CDR3 DNA is TGTGCCGACAGGGTGAACACCGGGGAGCTGTTTTTT. It translates to CADRVNTGELFF. The whole variable domain, remainder taken from reference TRBV11-2 and TRBJ2-2, is EAGVAQSPRYKIIEKRQSVAFWCNPISGHATLYWYQQILGQGPKLLIQFQNNGVVDDSQLPKDRFSAERLKGVDSTLKIQPAKLEDSAVYLCADRVNTGELFFGEGSRLTVL.

This clonotype has ten or more counts. The gene calls are TRBV25-1 and TRBJ2-3; 10 nucleotides match TRBD2. The CDR3 covers 17 residues. Losses at the gene ends were 6 bases for V and 6 bases for J; bases not matched to a gene: 15. From germline, CDR1 is MGHDK and CDR2 SYGVNS. CDR3 sequence reads: CASRGGSGLANLDTQYF. As DNA, the CDR3 is TGTGCCAGCAGGGGAGGATCGGGACTAGCGAATTTGGATACGCAGTATTTT. The entire variable domain, with the rest obtained from reference TRBV25-1 and TRBJ2-3, is as follows: EADIYQTPRYLVIGTGKKITLECSQTMGHDKMYWYQQDPGMELHLIHYSYGVNSTEKGDLSSESTVSRIRTEHFPLTLESARPSHTSQYLCASRGGSGLANLDTQYFGPGTRLTVL.

The chain employs TRBV29-1 and TRBJ1-3; D not resolved. Germline values: CDR1 SQVTM, CDR2 ANQGSEA. This CDR3 has 11 amino acids. The V and J ends lost 3 bases and 4 bases respectively, with 4 bases between them. This chain's CDR3 is CSVETGNTIYF. CDR3 coding DNA: TGCAGCGTTGAGACGGGAAACACCATATATTTT. The full variable domain, completed using reference TRBV29-1 and TRBJ1-3, is SAVISQKPSRDICQRGTSLTIQCQVDSQVTMMFWYRQQPGQSLTLIATANQGSEATYESGFVIDKFPISRPNLTFSTLTVSNMSPEDSSIYLCSVETGNTIYFGEGSWLTVV.

This clonotype was detected a few times. This chain connects TRBV4-3 to TRBJ2-7, with 9 bases lining up with TRBD1. The germline V gene has CDR1 LGHNA and CDR2 YSLEER. This CDR3 comprises 15 residues. V dropped 1 base and J dropped 5; count of bases not matched to a gene: 6. The CDR3, as DNA: TGCGCCAGCAGCCAAGGCACGGACAGGGGCCACGAGCAGTACTTC. Encoded protein: CASSQGTDRGHEQYF.

This clonotype was counted a few times. CDR3 coding DNA: TGTGCCAGCAGCTTATCCGGGAGCGATGAGCAGTTCTTC. This encodes CASSLSGSDEQFF. The genes are TRBV7-9 and TRBJ2-1, with a weak D call TRBD2 (6 bases). The V gene lost 2 bases and the J gene lost 8 bases, with 10 bases spanning the gap. The CDR3 is made up of 13 amino acids. In germline, CDR1 is SEHNR, CDR2 FQNEAQ (reference sequence).

The gene calls are TRBV2 and TRBJ2-1; D may be TRBD1 or TRBD2 (5 bases each). The CDR3 totals 11 residues. The germline V gene encodes CDR1 SNHLY and CDR2 FYNNEI. V was pared by 8 bases and J by 11 bases, with 13 bases between. CDR3 bases: TGTGCCAGCGGGACGGGGAATCAGCAGTTCTTC. It specifies CASGTGNQQFF.

The sample holds a few counts of this clonotype. The chain couples TRBV20-1 to TRBJ1-2; 9 nucleotides align to TRBD1. After removal of 5 bases from V and 7 bases from J, the junction contained 11 bases not matched to a gene. The CDR3 has 14 residues. Germline-derived CDR1 and CDR2 are DFQATT and SNEGSKA (reference sequence). Here the CDR3 reads CSAGAKQGAGGYTF. The CDR3 coding sequence is TGCAGTGCTGGCGCCAAACAGGGGGCAGGTGGCTACACCTTC.

This clonotype was counted ten times or more. The gene calls are TRBV18 and TRBJ2-3; TRBD2 might be the D (6 bases). The ends were cut back, 3 bases at V and 0 bases at J, with 16 bases in the middle. CDR3 length: 17 residues. Germline values: CDR1 KGHSH, CDR2 LQKENI. This chain's CDR3 is CASSPLSSGLSTDTQYF. The CDR3 DNA reads as TGTGCCAGCTCACCCCTTAGCAGCGGGTTAAGCACAGATACGCAGTATTTT. The whole variable domain, filled in from reference TRBV18 and TRBJ2-3, reads NAGVMQNPRHLVRRRGQEARLRCSPMKGHSHVYWYRQLPEEGLKFMVYLQKENIIDESGMPKERFSAEFPKEGPSILRIQQVVRGDSAAYFCASSPLSSGLSTDTQYFGPGTRLTVL.